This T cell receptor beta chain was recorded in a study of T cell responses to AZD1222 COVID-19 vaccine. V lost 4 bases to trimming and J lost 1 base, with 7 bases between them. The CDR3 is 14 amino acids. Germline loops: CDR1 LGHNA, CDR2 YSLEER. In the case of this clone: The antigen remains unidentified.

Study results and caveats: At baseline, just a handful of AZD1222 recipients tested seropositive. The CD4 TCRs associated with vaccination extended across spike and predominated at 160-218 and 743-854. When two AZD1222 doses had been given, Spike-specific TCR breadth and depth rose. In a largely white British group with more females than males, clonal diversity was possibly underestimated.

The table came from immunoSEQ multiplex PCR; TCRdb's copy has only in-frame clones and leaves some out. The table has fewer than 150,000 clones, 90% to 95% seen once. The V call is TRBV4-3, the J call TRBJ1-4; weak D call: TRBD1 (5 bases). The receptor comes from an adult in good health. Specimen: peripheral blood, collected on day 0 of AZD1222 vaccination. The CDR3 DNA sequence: TGCGCCAGCAGCCTAAGGGGAACTAATGAAAAACTGTTTTTT. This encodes CASSLRGTNEKLFF.